A selection of T cell receptor beta chains follows, all from one sample in a study of T-cell memory formation after mild COVID-19. TCRdb recomputed calls from the 5' RACE reads with MiXCR, one row per CDR3 protein. The table lists about 110,000 distinct CDR3 sequences, about 18% of them singletons. The sample consisted of PBMCs or a T cell subset sorted from them (not recorded which). The receptors were sampled from an adult woman who had mild COVID-19 (a few samples of this study predate the infection). Cell type and time point are not known. The CDR3 runs from the conserved cysteine through the conserved F or W. Each record gives: V gene, CDR3 protein.

v_gene: TRBV5-1
CDR3aa: CASSSGQGQKVVKNIQYF

v_gene: TRBV7-9
CDR3aa: CASSPRLAGVSHNEQFF

v_gene: TRBV6-5
CDR3aa: CASSYGEVGNTEAFF

v_gene: TRBV9
CDR3aa: CASSDHRDNEQFF

v_gene: TRBV7-6
CDR3aa: CASSLKAGYSTSNQPQHF

v_gene: TRBV7-9
CDR3aa: CASSAQGSDTQYF

v_gene: TRBV4-1
CDR3aa: CASSQDRSRGLRNIQYF

v_gene: TRBV2
CDR3aa: CASDAGGTNYGYTF

v_gene: TRBV19
CDR3aa: CASSIHYTDTQYF

v_gene: TRBV27
CDR3aa: CASSAGASGQFF

v_gene: TRBV7-3
CDR3aa: CASSLNSHTEAFF

v_gene: TRBV15
CDR3aa: CATSRPAGIGGRGNEQFF

v_gene: TRBV7-9
CDR3aa: CASSLQTGSYEQYF

v_gene: TRBV12-3/TRBV12-4
CDR3aa: CASSLVGLPGELFF

v_gene: TRBV5-6
CDR3aa: CASSLGTGGYTGELFF

v_gene: TRBV7-9
CDR3aa: CASSSAETSGHTDTQYF

v_gene: TRBV29-1
CDR3aa: CSVLLAGGADTQYF

v_gene: TRBV4-3
CDR3aa: CASSQDSSLAGLIYNEQFF

v_gene: TRBV5-6
CDR3aa: CASSFGSGGSYNEQFF

v_gene: TRBV29-1
CDR3aa: CSVEDWDLNTGELFF

v_gene: TRBV20-1
CDR3aa: CSAIGLADTQYF

v_gene: TRBV7-2
CDR3aa: CASSTHYEQYF

v_gene: TRBV11-1
CDR3aa: CASSYRGGTGIIYTEAFF

v_gene: TRBV29-1
CDR3aa: CSVVPGEAYRSYNEQFF

v_gene: TRBV30
CDR3aa: CAWSAEPSNTGELFF

v_gene: TRBV29-1
CDR3aa: CSADRGETDTQYF

v_gene: TRBV13
CDR3aa: CASSLPGVNGYTF

v_gene: TRBV30
CDR3aa: CAWSAKGVTEAFF

v_gene: TRBV7-2
CDR3aa: CASSAIAGGLSSYNEQFF

v_gene: TRBV4-2
CDR3aa: CASSQELGRGYEQYF

v_gene: TRBV20-1
CDR3aa: CSARELAGSYNEQFF

v_gene: TRBV19
CDR3aa: CASSIKWMIGHDSNQPQHF

v_gene: TRBV7-9
CDR3aa: CASSLAPFRQGDYGYTF

v_gene: TRBV12-3/TRBV12-4
CDR3aa: CASRDVGFYEQYF

v_gene: TRBV4-2
CDR3aa: CASSHQTGASYNEQFF

v_gene: TRBV5-1
CDR3aa: CASSSRQGAGTEAFF

v_gene: TRBV24-1
CDR3aa: CATSLGDFLGGELFF

v_gene: TRBV24-1
CDR3aa: CATSDSDNEQFF

v_gene: TRBV15
CDR3aa: CATSRDRDGGEDTQYF

v_gene: TRBV12-3/TRBV12-4
CDR3aa: CASRLEGGELFF

v_gene: TRBV29-1
CDR3aa: CSVGFGHEAFF

v_gene: TRBV7-8
CDR3aa: CASSPSGRALHF

v_gene: TRBV5-1
CDR3aa: CASSLAWTYEQYF

v_gene: TRBV12-3/TRBV12-4
CDR3aa: CASRETGVRETQYF

v_gene: TRBV6-5
CDR3aa: CAICRGAMGEKLFF

v_gene: TRBV5-1
CDR3aa: CASSFSGGATETQYF

v_gene: TRBV3-1
CDR3aa: CASSQGLAGATGELFF

v_gene: TRBV4-1
CDR3aa: CASSRGRAGELFF

v_gene: TRBV29-1
CDR3aa: CSVEQGPNTEAFF

v_gene: TRBV14
CDR3aa: CASSQDWTSGGETQYF

v_gene: TRBV7-3
CDR3aa: CASSFGLTNTEAFF

v_gene: TRBV7-9
CDR3aa: CASSLSGLSYNEQFF

v_gene: TRBV24-1
CDR3aa: CATSDQRANEQYF

v_gene: TRBV29-1
CDR3aa: CSAPMGSEQYF

v_gene: TRBV9
CDR3aa: CASSEEPSSPLHF

v_gene: TRBV7-9
CDR3aa: CASRTSSYNEQFF

v_gene: TRBV6-5
CDR3aa: CASSLAGGLNEQFF

v_gene: TRBV5-1
CDR3aa: CASSGGGSYEQYF

v_gene: TRBV7-9
CDR3aa: CASSLVRAGATGNEQFF

v_gene: TRBV12-3/TRBV12-4
CDR3aa: CASSFFGLADLGLFF